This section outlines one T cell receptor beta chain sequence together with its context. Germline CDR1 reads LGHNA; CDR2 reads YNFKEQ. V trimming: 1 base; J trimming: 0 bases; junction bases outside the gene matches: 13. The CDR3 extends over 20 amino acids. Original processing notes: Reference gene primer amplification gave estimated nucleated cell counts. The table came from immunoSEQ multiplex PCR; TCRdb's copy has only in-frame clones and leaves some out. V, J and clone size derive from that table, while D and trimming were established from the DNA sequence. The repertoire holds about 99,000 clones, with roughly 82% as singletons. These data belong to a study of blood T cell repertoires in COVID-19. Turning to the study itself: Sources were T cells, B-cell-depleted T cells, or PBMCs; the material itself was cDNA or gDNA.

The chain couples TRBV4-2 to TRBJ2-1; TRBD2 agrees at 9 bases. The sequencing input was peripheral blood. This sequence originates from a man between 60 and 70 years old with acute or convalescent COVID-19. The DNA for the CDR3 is TGTGCCAGCAGCCAAGGGCGGGCTAGCGGGATCCTTAGCTCCTACAATGAGCAGTTCTTC. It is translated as CASSQGRASGILSSYNEQFF.